The source of this T cell receptor (beta chain) is a study of blood T cell repertoires in COVID-19. The wider study: Whether acute or convalescent, the COVID-19 samples came from the United States, Italy and Spain.

In the authors' methods: Counts of nucleated cells, estimated from reference gene primer amplification, were obtained. Produced via immunoSEQ multiplex PCR; TCRdb's table is partial and in-frame only. Clone size and V and J calls were adopted from that table, with D and trimming inferred from the DNA. The data contain about 250,000 clones, more than 75% of them singletons. This CDR3 contains 15 residues. The V end lost 0 bases, the J end lost 5 bases, and 16 bases lay between the germline ends. Per germline, CDR1 GTSNPN and CDR2 SVGIG (reference sequence). Participants were placed into cohorts based on the clinical history they reported. In Cohort 3, a recovered donor had either two negative PCRs, clearance, or symptom resolution.

The gene calls are TRBV30 and TRBJ1-1; no clear D. Sequencing used PBMCs or T cells enriched from blood (not recorded which). The receptor was isolated from a man aged 18 to 35 who had recovered from COVID-19. The CDR3 sequence: CAWSVLEGGVTEAFF. CDR3 DNA sequence: TGTGCCTGGAGTGTACTGGAGGGTGGCGTAACTGAAGCTTTCTTT.